Presented here are 16 T cell receptor beta chains from one specimen sequenced in a study of human thymus T cells. From resections taken during corrective heart surgery, the thymus tissue was obtained. Clones were sequenced by immunoSEQ multiplex PCR, and TCRdb holds only the in-frame ones, with some missing. Among 78,000 or so clones, around 96% were seen once, and the ten largest hold roughly 0.03%. Sequenced: thymus tissue. The source is a boy younger than two with a congenital heart defect but otherwise immunologically healthy.

CDR3 sequence: CASSDKADREGEKLFF. The CDR3 nucleotides are TGTGCCAGCAGTGACAAAGCGGACAGGGAGGGTGAAAAACTGTTTTTT. V gene TRBV25-1 combines with J gene TRBJ1-4; 8 nucleotides agree with TRBD1. The germline V gene has CDR1 MGHDK and CDR2 SYGVNS. J gave up 7 bases and V 3 bases, and 10 bases lay outside the gene matches. The CDR3 is made up of 16 amino acids.

This chain links TRBV5-5 with TRBJ1-1; tentatively, D is TRBD1 (6 bases). CDR3 size: 17 residues. The V gene lost 0 bases and the J gene lost 2 bases, with 17 bases spanning the gap. Per the germline V gene, CDR1 is SGHKS and CDR2 is YYEKEE (reference sequence). CDR3 sequence (DNA): TGTGCCAGCAGCTTGGCAGGGGCGACCCCCGTTAACACTGAAGCTTTCTTT. Protein: CASSLAGATPVNTEAFF. Looking up the rest from reference TRBV5-5 and TRBJ1-1 gives the full variable domain: DAGVTQSPTHLIKTRGQQVTLRCSPISGHKSVSWYQQVLGQGPQFIFQYYEKEERGRGNFPDRFSARQFPNYSSELNVNALLLGDSALYLCASSLAGATPVNTEAFFGQGTRLTVV.

The genes are TRBV9 and TRBJ2-7; 7 positions match TRBD2. V trimming: 3 bases; J trimming: 9 bases; junction bases outside the gene matches: 12. This CDR3 comprises 14 residues. CDR1 is SGDLS, CDR2 YYNGEE, per germline. CDR3 in DNA: TGTGCCAGCAGCGAGGCTAGCGGCCCTCGGTGGCAGTACTTC. The encoded protein is CASSEASGPRWQYF.

The chain is built from TRBV19 and TRBJ1-5; 7 positions match TRBD1. The CDR3 extends over 13 amino acids. Per germline, CDR1 LNHDA and CDR2 SQIVND (reference sequence). J was trimmed by 5 bases and V by 5 bases; bases with no gene match: 3. The CDR3 sequence: CASSRDSYQPQHF. As DNA, the CDR3 is TGTGCCAGTAGTCGGGACAGTTATCAGCCCCAGCATTTT.

This chain connects TRBV5-1 to TRBJ2-7, with D perhaps matching TRBD1 (6 bases). This CDR3 is built from 17 residues. V was pared by 4 bases and J by 4 bases, with 24 bases between. Germline assignment: CDR1 SGHRS and CDR2 YFSETQ. The CDR3 sequence is CASSPIRTAQISYEQYF. CDR3 nucleotides: TGCGCCAGCAGCCCAATACGGACAGCCCAAATCTCGTACGAGCAGTACTTC.

This chain uses TRBV5-4 with TRBJ2-7, with 10 positions matching TRBD2. The germline V gene has CDR1 SGHNT and CDR2 YYREEE (reference sequence). Germline trimming cut 3 bases from V and 7 bases from J; bases unmatched to any gene: 13. This CDR3 comprises 16 residues. The CDR3 DNA reads as TGTGCCAGCAGCTACGACGGGGCTAGCGGGGGCTGGGAGCAGTACTTC. This gives the protein CASSYDGASGGWEQYF.

The chain links TRBV12-1 to TRBJ1-1; the D call TRBD1 from the table was never checked on the DNA. TRBV12-1 is an annotated pseudogene. This CDR3 contains 16 residues. The CDR3 loop reads CASSADRGTLGTEAFF. The CDR3 nucleotides are TGTGCCAGCAGCGCGGACAGGGGAACCCTGGGCACTGAAGCTTTCTTT.

The chain links TRBV4-1 to TRBJ1-1; D is unresolved. Trimming removed 0 bases from V and 7 bases from J, with 12 bases in between. CDR3 size: 14 residues. Germline-derived CDR1 and CDR2 are MGHRA and YSYEKL. CDR3 protein: CASSQDWRNGEAFF. The DNA of the CDR3 is TGCGCCAGCAGCCAAGATTGGAGGAACGGTGAAGCTTTCTTT.

The chain links TRBV5-1 to TRBJ2-7, with 9 bases aligning to TRBD2. Germline values: CDR1 SGHRS, CDR2 YFSETQ. The CDR3 sequence is 14 residues long. J gave up 5 bases and V 2 bases, and 5 bases lay outside the gene matches. The CDR3 loop is CASSFLAGWDEQYF. The CDR3 DNA reads as TGCGCCAGCAGCTTTCTAGCGGGATGGGACGAGCAGTACTTC.

V and J are TRBV12-5 and TRBJ1-1; D not resolved. V was cut by 5 bases and J by 4 bases, with 11 bases left in between. The germline V gene encodes CDR1 LGHNT and CDR2 FRNRAP. The CDR3 length is 13 residues. The CDR3, as DNA: TGTGCTAGTGGTCCGCGGGCTCGCACTGAAGCTTTCTTT. This encodes CASGPRARTEAFF.

The gene calls are TRBV19 and TRBJ2-3; D may be TRBD1 (5 bases). Germline loops: CDR1 LNHDA, CDR2 SQIVND (reference sequence). The CDR3 is made up of 14 amino acids. V shed 3 bases and J shed 6 bases, with 13 bases lying between them. The CDR3, as DNA: TGTGCCAGTAGTATGGGTCAGGGAAGCGATACGCAGTATTTT. It yields the protein CASSMGQGSDTQYF.

Only a few counts were recorded for this clone. This rearrangement joins TRBV5-1 to TRBJ1-2, with TRBD1 matching 7 bases. The V gene's germline CDR1 is SGHRS and CDR2 YFSETQ. V gave up 0 bases and J gave up 4 bases; unmatched junction bases: 3. This CDR3 region has 14 residues. The CDR3 DNA reads TGCGCCAGCAGCTTGGGGGACAGAGGCTATGGCTACACCTTC. It codes for CASSLGDRGYGYTF.

V is TRBV29-1 and J is TRBJ2-3, with 8 bases that match TRBD2. The trim removed 7 bases at V and 6 bases at J, leaving 18 bases unmatched. This CDR3 is built from 16 residues. Germline loops: CDR1 SQVTM, CDR2 ANQGSEA. CDR3 amino acids: CSDLKAGGRIGDTQYF. The CDR3 nucleotides read TGCAGCGACCTAAAGGCGGGAGGACGGATCGGGGATACGCAGTATTTT.

The genes are TRBV27 and TRBJ2-3; D perhaps matches TRBD2 (5 bases). This CDR3 region has 15 residues. Trimming left V 7 bases short and J 2 bases short, with 16 bases between. Per the germline V gene, CDR1 is MNHEY and CDR2 is SMNVEV (reference sequence). The CDR3 loop reads CASIQTLATTDTQYF. The DNA of the CDR3 is TGTGCCAGCATCCAAACCCTAGCTACCACAGATACGCAGTATTTT.

The J gene is TRBJ2-1, the V gene TRBV5-4; TRBD1 aligns across 9 bases. V lost 2 bases, J lost 1 base, and 10 bases stayed unmatched. The CDR3 is made up of 18 amino acids. Germline V lookup: CDR1 SGHNT, CDR2 YYREEE (reference sequence). CDR3 sequence reads: CASSLSTTGGCSYNEQFF. Written as DNA, the CDR3 is TGTGCCAGCAGCTTATCAACCACAGGGGGCTGTTCCTACAATGAGCAGTTCTTC.

The V gene is TRBV6-6, the J gene TRBJ2-3; perhaps TRBD2 as D (6 bases). The CDR3 totals 16 residues. Germline CDR1 reads MNHNY; CDR2 reads SVGAGI (reference sequence). The V and J ends lost 0 bases and 2 bases respectively, with 12 bases between them. In DNA form, the CDR3 reads TGTGCCAGCAGTTACTCTTGGACTACGTCCACAGATACGCAGTATTTT. The encoded protein is CASSYSWTTSTDTQYF.